Included here is one TCR beta chain sequence, with context. Its antigen remains unknown. Samples were taken at baseline and on day 1 of cycles 4 and 7. These data are taken from a study of OX40 agonist ivuxolimab in advanced cancers. Repertoires were generated with immunoSEQ multiplex PCR, while TCRdb's copy carries only in-frame clones and drops some. The top ten clones hold about 1.1% of a sample with approximately 70,000 clones, approximately 78% of them seen once. Overall study findings and caveats: At doses 0.1 to 3.0 mg/kg, CD4+ and CD8+ clones expanded.

The V and J ends lost 5 bases and 2 bases, in that order; junction bases with no gene match: 4. Germline V gene data show CDR1 as SEHNR and CDR2 as FQNEAQ (reference sequence). The CDR3 runs to 15 residues. The chain uses TRBV7-9 and TRBJ1-4, with 8 bases matching TRBD1. Sequencing was performed on CD4+ or CD8+ T cells sorted from blood, taken in a trial of the OX40 agonist ivuxolimab. This receptor was identified in an adult with an advanced solid tumor such as melanoma, head and neck, liver or kidney cancer. The DNA of the CDR3 is TGTGCCAGCAGCCCTCAGGGGGCCACTAATGAAAAACTGTTTTTT. Translated: CASSPQGATNEKLFF.